These 11 T cell receptor beta chains originate from one sample sequenced in a study of beta chain features in type 1 diabetes. cDNA synthesis used the whole RNA isolate, giving expressed TCRB sequences. Data came from immunoSEQ multiplex PCR; TCRdb stores just in-frame clones and leaves some out. Of under 250,000 clones listed, 12% to 15% are singletons. Specimen: naive CD4+ T cells from blood. These TCRs come from a woman between 40 and 55 years old in good health.

The chain uses TRBV7-2 and TRBJ2-7, with no clear D. Deletions cut 2 bases from V and 6 bases from J, with 8 bases between. Germline values: CDR1 SGHTA, CDR2 FQGNSA. The length of the CDR3 is 12 residues. The CDR3 loop is CASSLRSSEQYF. In nucleotides, the CDR3 is TGTGCCAGCAGCTTAAGAAGTAGCGAGCAGTACTTC.

The chain is built from TRBV9 and TRBJ2-3; 9 nucleotides match TRBD2. The CDR3 contains 18 residues. The V gene end was trimmed by 0 bases and the J gene end by 1 base; junction bases not matched to a gene: 9. Germline V CDR1 and CDR2: SGDLS, YYNGEE. The CDR3 bases are TGTGCCAGCAGCGTAGTAGGTAGCGGGGGTTTTCGCACAGATACGCAGTATTTT. This encodes CASSVVGSGGFRTDTQYF.

Regarding this clone: This CDR3 is also generated by other DNA sequences in the sample. The gene calls are TRBV2 and TRBJ1-1; 8 bases line up with TRBD1. J lost 0 bases, V lost 8 bases, and 2 bases had no gene match. Germline values: CDR1 SNHLY, CDR2 FYNNEI. This CDR3 has 13 amino acids. The CDR3: CASRTGLNTEAFF. The CDR3 region has the DNA TGTGCCAGCCGGACAGGGTTGAACACTGAAGCTTTCTTT.

A few counts support this clone. The chain carries TRBV11-1 and TRBJ2-3; TRBD1 agrees at 7 bases. Germline V gene lookup returns CDR1 SGHAT and CDR2 FQDESV (reference sequence). This CDR3 comprises 17 residues. V dropped 3 bases and J dropped 3; count of bases not matched to a gene: 12. Written as DNA, the CDR3 is TGTGCCAGCAGCTTCCTGACAGGGTCGGCGCCTACAGATACGCAGTATTTT. It specifies CASSFLTGSAPTDTQYF.

V gene TRBV5-4 combines with J gene TRBJ2-5; 10 nucleotides line up with TRBD1. The CDR3 extends over 15 amino acids. The V gene's germline CDR1 is SGHNT and CDR2 YYREEE (reference sequence). V was clipped by 0 bases and J by 5 bases; unmatched bases: 4. The CDR3 spells CASSLGQGAEETQYF. The CDR3 nucleotides are TGTGCCAGCAGCTTGGGACAGGGGGCTGAGGAGACCCAGTACTTC.

The chain couples TRBV5-1 to TRBJ2-3; TRBD2 aligns across 8 bases. V dropped 2 bases and J dropped 4; count of bases not matched to a gene: 12. The germline V gene encodes CDR1 SGHRS and CDR2 YFSETQ. This CDR3 region has 17 residues. CDR3 protein: CASSLALGTSQADTQYF. The CDR3 DNA sequence: TGCGCCAGCAGCTTAGCCCTCGGGACTAGTCAGGCAGATACGCAGTATTTT. Full variable domain (rest looked up from reference TRBV5-1 and TRBJ2-3): KAGVTQTPRYLIKTRGQQVTLSCSPISGHRSVSWYQQTPGQGLQFLFEYFSETQRNKGNFPGRFSGRQFSNSRSEMNVSTLELGDSALYLCASSLALGTSQADTQYFGPGTRLTVL.

This clone turned up a few times. The rearrangement uses TRBV7-2 and TRBJ2-5; the match to TRBD2 covers 10 bases. V gave up 5 bases and J gave up 5 bases; unmatched junction bases: 11. The CDR3 consists of 16 residues. Germline loops: CDR1 SGHTA, CDR2 FQGNSA. Here the CDR3 reads CASSPRLAGGWETQYF. Here the CDR3 DNA reads TGTGCCAGCAGCCCCAGATTAGCGGGGGGCTGGGAGACCCAGTACTTC.

This clone has only a few counts. The chain joins TRBV18 to TRBJ1-5; a possible D gene is TRBD1 (5 bases). V gave up 5 bases and J gave up 5 bases, with 10 bases separating them. The germline V gene has CDR1 KGHSH and CDR2 LQKENI. The CDR3 runs 13 residues. The CDR3 loop reads CASSVQGYQPQHF. The CDR3 nucleotides read TGTGCCAGCTCAGTCCAGGGATATCAGCCCCAGCATTTT.

In its sample, this clone was seen a few times. The V gene is TRBV29-1, the J gene TRBJ2-4; 7 bases line up with TRBD1. CDR3 length: 16 amino acids. Looked up from germline, CDR1 is SQVTM and CDR2 is ANQGSEA. The V segment lost 6 bases and the J segment 4 bases; nucleotides outside the gene matches: 15. In nucleotides, the CDR3 is TGCAGCGTGACACTCCAAATTGGGACAGTTAAAAACATTCAGTACTTC. It yields the protein CSVTLQIGTVKNIQYF.

V and J are TRBV5-6 and TRBJ1-2; 7 bases agree with TRBD1. V shed 4 bases, J shed 4 bases, and the junction held 7 bases outside the gene matches. Germline CDR1 is SGHDT and CDR2 is YYEEEE. This CDR3 comprises 14 residues. CDR3 nucleotide sequence: TGTGCCAGCAGCGCGGACAGGAAAGCCTATGGCTACACCTTC. This translates into CASSADRKAYGYTF.

This clone was detected only a few times. The rearrangement joins TRBV7-2 to TRBJ2-3; 8 nucleotides match TRBD2. Germline CDR1 reads SGHTA; CDR2 reads FQGNSA. V was pared by 5 bases and J by 8 bases, with 15 bases of the junction left unmatched. The CDR3 length is 16 residues. In DNA, the CDR3 is TGTGCCAGCAGCCCAAGGGGGGCAGCGGGGGAAGGTACGCAGTATTTT. Protein product: CASSPRGAAGEGTQYF.